This record covers a single T cell receptor (beta chain). Antigen specificity is unknown. Data came from immunoSEQ multiplex PCR; TCRdb stores just in-frame clones and leaves some out. The repertoire has about 98,000 clones, more than 70% of them found once; the top ten carry approximately 1.4%. This sample was included in a study of graft-versus-host responses after intestinal transplantation. Study-level background: Each of the recipients got a multivisceral, liver-intestinal, or isolated intestinal transplant. Study-wide findings and caveats: Researchers found GvH clones in recipient marrow, and some showed up first in ileum or blood.

The V end lost 4 bases, the J end lost 6 bases, and 13 bases lay between the germline ends. The CDR3 has 13 amino acids. The germline gives CDR1 SGHAT, CDR2 FQNNGV. The sequences come from PBMCs, collected 255 days after intestinal transplant. The V call is TRBV11-2, the J call TRBJ2-7; a weak D match, TRBD2 (6 bases). The sequence was collected from a human patient who received an intestinal transplant, so some T cells may come from the graft donor. The CDR3 region has the DNA TGTGCCAGCAGCTCAGCCGGGGGAGCCGAGCAGTACTTC. Translation gives CASSSAGGAEQYF.